The rows below give T cell receptor beta chains drawn from one sample of a study of T cells in Graves' hyperthyroidism and ophthalmopathy. TCRdb independently ran MiXCR on the multiplex PCR reads; one entry per CDR3 protein. The sample records under 350,000 distinct CDR3 sequences, approximately 13% being singletons. Sample: blood. The receptors shown here come from a woman aged 40 to 49 with Graves' ophthalmopathy. Both conserved end residues are part of each CDR3. The D gene is left open where the match is weak. Size tells how often a clone was seen (once, few, many) or the class of an expanded clone, and some rows leave it out.

clone size: many
V gene: TRBV6-1
J gene: TRBJ1-2
D gene: TRBD1
CDR3 DNA: TGTGCCAGCAAGGCAGGGGGCTTAGACTATGGCTACACCTTC
CDR3 protein: CASKAGGLDYGYTF

clone size: many
V gene: TRBV12-3/TRBV12-4
J gene: TRBJ1-6
D gene: NA
CDR3 DNA: TGTGCCAGCAGTTTTAGCTCCTATAATTCACCCCTCCACTTT
CDR3 protein: CASSFSSYNSPLHF

clone size: large
V gene: TRBV28
J gene: TRBJ2-3
D gene: NA
CDR3 DNA: TGTGCCAGCAGTTCCCTTGGCAGGGCCACTACAGATACGCAGTATTTT
CDR3 protein: CASSSLGRATTDTQYF

clone size: many
V gene: TRBV6-1
J gene: TRBJ2-2
D gene: NA
CDR3 DNA: TGTGCCAGCAGTACCCAGGGGCTCCGGGCCGGGGAGCTGTTTTTT
CDR3 protein: CASSTQGLRAGELFF

clone size: NA
V gene: TRBV4-1
J gene: TRBJ2-3
D gene: TRBD2
CDR3 DNA: TGCGCCAGCAGCCGTCGCGGGGGGCCTCTTAGTTGGGATACGCAGTATTTT
CDR3 protein: CASSRRGGPLSWDTQYF

clone size: many
V gene: TRBV24-1
J gene: TRBJ2-5
D gene: NA
CDR3 DNA: TGTGCCACCAGTGAACGGGACAAAGAGACCCAGTACTTC
CDR3 protein: CATSERDKETQYF

clone size: many
V gene: TRBV20-1
J gene: TRBJ1-2
D gene: NA
CDR3 DNA: TGCAGTGCTAGCCGGGGGGCGGGGTATGGCTACACCTTC
CDR3 protein: CSASRGAGYGYTF

clone size: few
V gene: TRBV11-2
J gene: TRBJ2-7
D gene: TRBD2
CDR3 DNA: TGTGCCAGCAGCTTAGTGCAGACGGGGGGGCAGTACTTC
CDR3 protein: CASSLVQTGGQYF

clone size: few
V gene: TRBV5-4
J gene: TRBJ2-2
D gene: TRBD2
CDR3 DNA: TGTGCCGTCCGACCCGGGACTAGCTCCCCTGGGTTCGGGGAGCTGTTTTTT
CDR3 protein: CAVRPGTSSPGFGELFF

clone size: few
V gene: TRBV6-1
J gene: TRBJ2-1
D gene: NA
CDR3 DNA: TGTGCCAGCAGTCAGGGTCGGGATGAGCAGTTCTTC
CDR3 protein: CASSQGRDEQFF

clone size: many
V gene: TRBV6-2/TRBV6-3
J gene: TRBJ2-7
D gene: TRBD2
CDR3 DNA: TGTGCCAGCAGTTCTTTCCTTCACAACAGTTTTGATCGCGGGAGGCGAAAATACGAGCAGTACTTC
CDR3 protein: CASSSFLHNSFDRGRRKYEQYF

clone size: few
V gene: TRBV9
J gene: TRBJ2-2
D gene: TRBD2
CDR3 DNA: TGTGCCAGCAGCGTAGGATCCCTAGCGGGAGCCGGGGAGCTGTTTTTT
CDR3 protein: CASSVGSLAGAGELFF

clone size: NA
V gene: TRBV19
J gene: TRBJ2-1
D gene: TRBD2
CDR3 DNA: TGTGCCAGTAGTATCGGCCGGGAGGATGAGCAGTTCTTC
CDR3 protein: CASSIGREDEQFF

clone size: NA
V gene: TRBV20-1
J gene: TRBJ1-6
D gene: NA
CDR3 DNA: TGCAGTGCTAGAGGGGGAGCTGGTAATAATTCACCCCTCCACTTT
CDR3 protein: CSARGGAGNNSPLHF

clone size: few
V gene: TRBV28
J gene: TRBJ2-7
D gene: NA
CDR3 DNA: TGTGCCAGCAGCCGGGGGTGGCATGCCTACGAGCAGTACTTC
CDR3 protein: CASSRGWHAYEQYF

clone size: many
V gene: TRBV27
J gene: TRBJ2-7
D gene: TRBD1
CDR3 DNA: TGTGCCAGCAGTCGACAGGGGTCCTACGAGCAGTACTTC
CDR3 protein: CASSRQGSYEQYF

clone size: NA
V gene: TRBV6-1
J gene: TRBJ1-5
D gene: NA
CDR3 DNA: TGTGCCAGCAGTGAGAGTGGGGGCTTTTCAAATCAGCCCCAGCATTTT
CDR3 protein: CASSESGGFSNQPQHF

clone size: NA
V gene: TRBV2
J gene: TRBJ1-2
D gene: TRBD1
CDR3 DNA: TGTGCCAGCAGCCCCGGGAGGGGGCGGGGCTATGGCTACACCTTC
CDR3 protein: CASSPGRGRGYGYTF

clone size: few
V gene: TRBV7-9
J gene: TRBJ2-7
D gene: NA
CDR3 DNA: TGTGCCAGCAGCTTAGTCGGGATCGAGCAGTACTTC
CDR3 protein: CASSLVGIEQYF

clone size: many
V gene: TRBV12-3/TRBV12-4
J gene: TRBJ2-7
D gene: NA
CDR3 DNA: TGTGCCAGCAGTTTAGGGCAGGGAGGCGTCGAGCAGTACTTC
CDR3 protein: CASSLGQGGVEQYF

clone size: few
V gene: TRBV30
J gene: TRBJ2-2
D gene: NA
CDR3 DNA: TGTGGAGGGAGTTGGGGCGGGGAGCTGTTTTTT
CDR3 protein: CGGSWGGELFF

clone size: many
V gene: TRBV5-1
J gene: TRBJ2-3
D gene: TRBD2
CDR3 DNA: TGCGCCAGCAGCTTGACTAGCGGGGGGTACACAGATACGCAGTATTTT
CDR3 protein: CASSLTSGGYTDTQYF